These 2 T cell receptor beta chains share one sample of origin, sequenced in a study of human T cells and chemical hapten exposure. TCRdb itself ran the 5' RACE reads through MiXCR, one entry per CDR3 protein. The sample includes roughly 110,000 distinct CDR3 sequences, around 20% of them seen just once. It was from unfractionated whole blood that total RNA was extracted. These receptor sequences come from a human donor in good health.

This chain uses TRBV27 with TRBJ1-1; D gene ambiguous. From germline, CDR1 is MNHEY and CDR2 SMNVEV (reference sequence). V was clipped by 2 bases and J by 1 base, with 14 bases between them. The CDR3 has 16 amino acids. DNA of the CDR3: TGTGCCAGCAGTTTAGTTGGGAGGGTACCGAACACTGAAGCTTTCTTT. Translating gives CASSLVGRVPNTEAFF.

The rearrangement uses TRBV12-3 or TRBV12-4 and TRBJ2-4; D unclear. The CDR3 runs 14 residues. The V and J ends lost 3 bases and 7 bases respectively, with 13 bases between them. DNA of the CDR3: TGTGCCAGCAGTTTGCTCTCAGCCGGCAACATTCAGTACTTC. This encodes CASSLLSAGNIQYF.